Below, one T cell receptor beta chain is given with its context. The antigen remains undetermined. The PCR was carried out with 60 Vbeta primers and 13 Jbeta primers. Only in-frame clones appear in the TCRdb table, and some are missing; sequencing was by immunoSEQ multiplex PCR. The sample holds roughly 120,000 clones, roughly 70% seen once. V lost 6 bases, J lost 2 bases, and 6 bases stayed unmatched. Germline CDR1 and CDR2: SGHTA and FQGNSA. CDR3 length equals 14 residues. This entry comes from a study of cytomegalovirus exposure and HLA in healthy donors. General study points: Trimming of TCR beta V- and J-genes showed a link, identified in a later analysis, to a missense DCLRE1C variant. Cytomegalovirus association was assigned to around 150 TCR beta chains. Presence/absence analyses took donor sequencing depth as roughly uniform.

The source is a woman in her seventies in good health and CMV-seropositive. The sequenced sample was PBMCs. The rearrangement uses TRBV7-2 and TRBJ2-5; 7 bases are a match to TRBD1. CDR3 nucleotides: TGTGCCAGCAGTCTAGGGACAGCTCAAGAGACCCAGTACTTC. It translates to CASSLGTAQETQYF.